This is a list of T cell receptor beta chains from one sample in a study of blood T cell repertoires in COVID-19. Assay used: immunoSEQ multiplex PCR; TCRdb lists only in-frame clones, some missing. Among a few hundred thousand clones listed, approximately 90% were seen once. Sequencing was done on a sample of peripheral blood. The receptors were sampled from a woman aged 50 to 65 with COVID-19, enrolled during active disease. Each CDR3 is given with its conserved first and last residue. Fields, in order: V gene, D gene, J gene, clone size, CDR3 protein, CDR3 DNA. The D gene is left open where the match is weak. Only part of the rows carry a size: once, few, many, or a class if the clone is expanded.

>TRBV6-6|TRBD1|TRBJ1-2|-
CASSRQGPRTVQNYGYTF
TGTGCCAGCAGTCGACAGGGCCCGAGGACAGTACAGAACTATGGCTACACCTTC
>TRBV6-1|-|TRBJ1-2|-
CASSEASPNYGYTF
TGTGCCAGCAGTGAAGCGAGCCCTAACTATGGCTACACCTTC
>TRBV19|TRBD1|TRBJ2-7|-
CASSSGTGYEQYF
TGTGCCAGTAGTTCTGGGACAGGGTACGAGCAGTACTTC
>TRBV9|-|TRBJ2-7|-
CASSVEGKDYEQYF
TGTGCCAGCAGCGTAGAGGGGAAGGACTACGAGCAGTACTTC
>TRBV6-6|-|TRBJ2-7|-
CASSPPTATYEQYF
TGTGCCAGCAGCCCGCCGACAGCAACCTACGAGCAGTACTTC
>TRBV19|-|TRBJ2-3|-
CASSLRRTSTDTQYF
TGTGCCAGTAGCTTAAGACGGACTAGCACAGATACGCAGTATTTT
>TRBV4-2|TRBD2|TRBJ2-1|-
CASSPLAGGRNEQFF
TGTGCCAGCAGCCCACTGGCGGGGGGGCGAAATGAGCAGTTCTTC
>TRBV28|-|TRBJ1-1|-
CASSLSHSLMNTEAFF
TGTGCCAGCAGTTTATCCCACAGCCTTATGAACACTGAAGCTTTCTTT
>TRBV5-1|TRBD1|TRBJ1-3|-
CASSLLTGSLSGNTIYF
TGCGCCAGCAGCTTGCTGACAGGGTCCCTCTCTGGAAACACCATATATTTT
>TRBV9|TRBD2|TRBJ2-3|-
CASSLGGADTQYF
TGTGCCAGCAGCCTGGGGGGGGCAGATACGCAGTATTTT
>TRBV30|-|TRBJ2-3|-
CAWRPTSTPTDTQYF
TGTGCCTGGAGACCTACTAGTACACCCACAGATACGCAGTATTTT
>TRBV20-1|-|TRBJ2-2|-
CSASRGGVGELFF
TGCAGTGCTAGTAGGGGGGGCGTCGGGGAGCTGTTTTTT
>TRBV14|-|TRBJ2-7|few
CASSPGINSYEQYF
TGTGCCAGCAGCCCCGGGATAAACTCCTACGAGCAGTACTTC
>TRBV18|TRBD2|TRBJ2-3|once
CASSEVPGLEDTQYF
TGTGCCAGCTCTGAAGTACCGGGACTAGAAGATACGCAGTATTTT
>TRBV7-8|-|TRBJ1-3|once
CASSSTGFRGNTIYF
TGTGCCAGCAGTTCTACAGGGTTTAGAGGAAACACCATATATTTT
>TRBV30|-|TRBJ1-1|-
CAWSVGVPTEAFF
TGTGCCTGGAGTGTCGGGGTCCCCACTGAAGCTTTCTTT
>TRBV5-1|-|TRBJ1-6|once
CASSFNSYNSPLHF
TGCGCCAGCAGCTTCAACTCTTATAATTCACCCCTCCACTTT